This passage covers 2 T cell receptor beta chains from one sample sequenced in a study of cytomegalovirus exposure and HLA in healthy donors. PCR primers comprised 60 Vbeta and 13 Jbeta primers. TCRdb's table, derived via immunoSEQ multiplex PCR, lists solely in-frame clones and lacks some. The sample has some 110,000 clones; over 60% are singletons. The sequencing sample was made of PBMCs. These receptors were taken from a woman aged 18-35 years in good health and CMV-seropositive.

This chain joins TRBV7-9 and TRBJ2-4, with 7 bases aligning to TRBD1. Germline-derived CDR1 and CDR2 are SEHNR and FQNEAQ (reference sequence). J was trimmed by 2 bases and V by 4 bases; bases with no gene match: 8. This CDR3 region has 16 residues. In DNA form, the CDR3 reads TGTGCCAGCAGCTACGACGTAGGGGGCACCAAAAACATTCAGTACTTC. It yields the protein CASSYDVGGTKNIQYF.

The J gene is TRBJ1-6, the V gene TRBV5-6, with 8 bases identical to TRBD1. The CDR3 is made up of 15 amino acids. Looked up from germline, CDR1 is SGHDT and CDR2 is YYEEEE. With V trimmed by 4 bases and J by 7 bases, 7 bases remained unmatched. CDR3 in DNA: TGTGCCAGCAGCCCTCTAAGGACAGGGAATTCACCCCTCCACTTT. Its protein product is CASSPLRTGNSPLHF.